The 27 T cell receptor beta chains presented below share a single source sample, sequenced in a study of human T cells and chemical hapten exposure (dated by TCRdb to about 2021). Libraries were built with RACE. The instrument given in TCRdb is NextSeq 500. TCRdb reran the public reads through fastp at Q25 and MiXCR, keeping productive beta chains. Each entry is one CDR3 protein sequence, shown with its most common DNA and genes. This sample holds some 330,000 distinct CDR3 sequences; 4.5% to 5.5% were observed only once. The ten biggest clones cover roughly 8.2% of the sample. The time point label here, explained by the study, means: pre-sensitization, week 0. This sample's treatment or condition label indicates: therapeutic diphenylcyclopropenone sensitization with weekly scalp DPC. The starting material was whole blood, obtained in connection with sensitization to the hapten diphenylcyclopropenone (DPC). The receptors here all came from a woman aged 18-29 years with alopecia areata. Some clones in this sample may be carry-over from other donors' samples.

The chain joins TRBV9 to TRBJ2-3; 8 bases match TRBD1. The CDR3 runs to 15 residues. V was pared by 0 bases and J by 9 bases, with 9 bases of the junction left unmatched. From germline, CDR1 is SGDLS and CDR2 YYNGEE. CDR3 in amino acids: CASSVALSGGATQYF. The CDR3 nucleotides are TGTGCCAGCAGCGTAGCTCTTTCAGGGGGCGCGACGCAGTATTTT. Drawing the rest from reference TRBV9 and TRBJ2-3, the complete variable domain is DSGVTQTPKHLITATGQRVTLRCSPRSGDLSVYWYQQSLDQGLQFLIQYYNGEERAKGNILERFSAQQFPDLHSELNLSSLELGDSALYFCASSVALSGGATQYFGPGTRLTVL.

This clonotype has a handful of counts. The chain recombines TRBV2 with TRBJ1-1; tentative D call: TRBD1 (6 bases). V lost 9 bases, J lost 5 bases, and 13 bases lay in between. In germline, CDR1 is SNHLY, CDR2 FYNNEI. The CDR3 runs 12 residues. Here the CDR3 DNA reads TGTGCCAGTCTGGCAGGGGAAACTGAAGCTTTCTTT. Translation: CASLAGETEAFF.

Many counts were recorded for this clonotype. This chain connects TRBV7-9 to TRBJ1-1; a weak D match, TRBD1 (6 bases). Germline-derived CDR1 and CDR2 are SEHNR and FQNEAQ (reference sequence). The CDR3 is 15 residues long. The V gene lost 2 bases and the J gene lost 2 bases, with 12 bases spanning the gap. CDR3 sequence reads: CASSLRRQANTEAFF. CDR3 nucleotides: TGTGCCAGCAGCTTAAGACGACAGGCCAACACTGAAGCTTTCTTT.

This clonotype was found many times. The rearrangement joins TRBV10-3 to TRBJ2-5; no firm D call. CDR1 and CDR2 from the germline V gene are ENHRY and SYGVKD. This CDR3 spans 15 amino acids. V dropped 4 bases and J dropped 2 bases, with 14 bases sitting between them. CDR3 protein: CAISGDPPDQETQYF. The CDR3 DNA follows: TGTGCCATCAGTGGCGACCCCCCCGATCAAGAGACCCAGTACTTC.

This clonotype was recorded many times. The V and J genes are TRBV5-1 and TRBJ2-6; D not resolved. This CDR3 has 16 residues. Trimming left V 0 bases short and J 0 bases short, with 7 bases between. Germline loops: CDR1 SGHRS, CDR2 YFSETQ. The CDR3 reads CASSLVGRSGANVLTF. For the CDR3, the DNA is TGCGCCAGCAGCTTGGTAGGACGCTCTGGGGCCAACGTCCTGACTTTC.

This clonotype has just a few counts. The V gene is TRBV28, the J gene TRBJ1-2, with D tentatively TRBD1 (5 bases). This CDR3 spans 15 amino acids. V lost 6 bases and J 10 bases, leaving 24 bases between the germline ends. The germline V gene has CDR1 MDHEN and CDR2 SYDVKM. The DNA of the CDR3 is TGTGCCAGCAGCCCACCCCCAGGGCGTCGGAAGGACTACACCTTC. This codes for CASSPPPGRRKDYTF.

J is TRBJ1-5 and V is TRBV4-1; D call uncertain. The germline CDR1 and CDR2 sequences are MGHRA and YSYEKL. V was shortened by 0 bases and J by 1 base, with 7 bases between the two germline ends. CDR3 length equals 15 residues. Written as DNA, the CDR3 is TGCGCCAGCAGCCAAGAAGGACTCAGCAATCAGCCCCAGCATTTT. Translating gives CASSQEGLSNQPQHF.

This clonotype was counted at least ten times. The V gene is TRBV6-2 or TRBV6-3, the J gene TRBJ1-5; D unresolved. Looked up from germline, CDR1 is MNHEY and CDR2 is SVGEGT. Trimming removed 5 bases from V and 4 bases from J, with 9 bases in between. This CDR3 spans 13 amino acids. The CDR3 here is CASSTQENQPQHF. CDR3 sequence (DNA): TGTGCCAGCAGTACCCAGGAGAATCAGCCCCAGCATTTT.

The sample holds a few counts of this clonotype. V is TRBV7-6 and J is TRBJ2-2; 11 bases map to TRBD2. Looked up from germline, CDR1 is SGHVS and CDR2 is FNYEAQ. The CDR3 covers 17 residues. Losses at the gene ends were 0 bases for V and 1 base for J; bases not matched to a gene: 1. CDR3 DNA: TGTGCCAGCAGCTTAGCCGGACTAGCGGGGAACACCGGGGAGCTGTTTTTT. This gives the protein CASSLAGLAGNTGELFF.

This clonotype was counted between two and nine times. V is TRBV6-2 or TRBV6-3 and J is TRBJ1-5; D is unclear. CDR1 and CDR2 (germline): MNHEY, SVGEGT. This CDR3 is 15 amino acids long. V lost 2 bases to trimming and J lost 3 bases, with 11 bases between them. CDR3 protein: CASSYAGLLNQPQHF. CDR3 nucleotide sequence: TGTGCCAGCAGTTACGCAGGACTGCTCAATCAGCCCCAGCATTTT.

This clonotype was detected only a few times. The chain joins TRBV11-2 to TRBJ1-2, with TRBD1 matching over 7 bases. The CDR3 has 15 amino acids. V lost 0 bases, J lost 4 bases, and 5 bases stayed unmatched. CDR1 and CDR2 (germline): SGHAT, FQNNGV. CDR3 sequence reads: CASSLEAGGGYGYTF. As DNA, the CDR3 is TGTGCCAGCAGCTTAGAGGCAGGGGGAGGCTATGGCTACACCTTC. The complete variable domain, with remaining parts taken from reference TRBV11-2 and TRBJ1-2, reads EAGVAQSPRYKIIEKRQSVAFWCNPISGHATLYWYQQILGQGPKLLIQFQNNGVVDDSQLPKDRFSAERLKGVDSTLKIQPAKLEDSAVYLCASSLEAGGGYGYTFGSGTRLTVV.

The sample holds a few counts of this clonotype. The chain has TRBV28 and TRBJ2-7, with 8 bases lining up with TRBD1. Germline V gene lookup returns CDR1 MDHEN and CDR2 SYDVKM. J lost 10 bases, V lost 6 bases, and 8 bases had no gene match. The CDR3 totals 12 residues. CDR3: CASRNGQGGQYF. CDR3 DNA sequence: TGTGCCAGCAGGAACGGACAGGGCGGACAGTACTTC.

This clonotype was seen a few times. This chain joins TRBV29-1 and TRBJ2-3, with 8 bases that match TRBD2. The ends lost 4 bases at V and 1 base at J; junction bases unmatched: 10. This CDR3 has 16 amino acids. Germline CDR1 SQVTM, CDR2 ANQGSEA. The DNA for the CDR3 is TGCAGCGTTGTAATAGTGCGGGGGGCGGGCACAGATACGCAGTATTTT. Translated, it gives CSVVIVRGAGTDTQYF.

This clonotype was seen only a few times. The V gene is TRBV12-3 or TRBV12-4, the J gene TRBJ1-5; tentatively, D is TRBD1 (6 bases). The CDR3 contains 15 residues. V was trimmed by 3 bases and J by 9 bases, leaving 18 bases between them. CDR3 nucleotides: TGTGCCAGCAGTTTGACGGGGGCAGGGTCAGGGCCCCAGCATTTT. As protein: CASSLTGAGSGPQHF.

J is TRBJ2-4 and V is TRBV4-3; D gene unclear. V was trimmed by 1 base and J by 0 bases, leaving 7 bases between them. This CDR3 has 15 residues. CDR1 is LGHNA, CDR2 YSLEER, per germline. The CDR3 sequence: CASSQGAGAKNIQYF. The CDR3, as DNA: TGCGCCAGCAGCCAAGGTGCAGGAGCCAAAAACATTCAGTACTTC.

This clonotype was seen more than once but under ten times. The chain combines TRBV12-3 or TRBV12-4 with TRBJ1-2; TRBD1 might be the D (6 bases). V lost 5 bases, J lost 5 bases, and 18 bases lay in between. This CDR3 is 15 amino acids long. The DNA for the CDR3 is TGTGCCAGCAGTCATGGGGGGGCGCCCTGGTATGGCTACACCTTC. Amino acids: CASSHGGAPWYGYTF.

The chain uses TRBV7-9 and TRBJ1-1; TRBD1 matches 9 bases. Per the germline V gene, CDR1 is SEHNR and CDR2 is FQNEAQ (reference sequence). Trimming cost V 0 bases and J 2 bases; bases outside gene matches: 1. The CDR3 totals 15 residues. CDR3 residues: CASSLAGQGNTEAFF. The CDR3 region has the DNA TGTGCCAGCAGCTTAGCGGGACAGGGAAACACTGAAGCTTTCTTT.

The rearrangement links TRBV5-1 to TRBJ1-6; 7 positions match TRBD1. This CDR3 region has 16 residues. CDR1 and CDR2 (germline): SGHRS, YFSETQ. V shed 2 bases and J 4 bases; nucleotides not matched to a gene: 6. The CDR3: CASSFRQGGYNSPLHF. DNA of the CDR3: TGCGCCAGCAGCTTCCGACAGGGTGGATATAATTCACCCCTCCACTTT.

This clonotype was seen ten or more times. The chain combines TRBV9 with TRBJ2-5; D ambiguous. V was shortened by 7 bases and J by 2 bases, with 9 bases between the two germline ends. Germline-derived CDR1 and CDR2 are SGDLS and YYNGEE. The CDR3 has 12 residues. The CDR3 region has the DNA TGTGCCAGCGGTGACGTACAAGAGACCCAGTACTTC. It yields the protein CASGDVQETQYF.

The chain combines TRBV5-1 with TRBJ2-7, with D tentatively TRBD2 (6 bases). Trimming removed 4 bases at V and 4 bases at J, with 18 bases between. Germline V CDR1 and CDR2: SGHRS, YFSETQ. The CDR3 consists of 15 residues. CDR3 residues: CASSLVTGTGYEQYF. The CDR3, as DNA: TGCGCCAGCAGCCTTGTGACGGGGACTGGGTACGAGCAGTACTTC.

This clonotype was seen ten or more times. V and J are TRBV7-3 and TRBJ1-1; TRBD1 aligns across 10 bases. The V segment lost 4 bases and the J segment 4 bases; nucleotides outside the gene matches: 3. Germline V gene sequence: CDR1 SGHTA, CDR2 FQGTGA. The CDR3 has 14 amino acids. CDR3 nucleotide sequence: TGTGCCAGCAGCTCCGGGACAGGGGCCACTGAAGCTTTCTTT. Protein sequence: CASSSGTGATEAFF.

Many counts were recorded for this clonotype. This rearrangement joins TRBV6-5 to TRBJ1-3; D not resolved. Germline CDR1 and CDR2: MNHEY and SVGAGI. The CDR3 is 15 amino acids. Trimming left V 6 bases short and J 1 base short, with 13 bases between. DNA for the CDR3: TGTGCCAGCAGACCACGTTTGGGTTCTGGAAACACCATATATTTT. Protein: CASRPRLGSGNTIYF.

The chain employs TRBV20-1 and TRBJ2-7; 9 nucleotides agree with TRBD1. J was trimmed by 1 base and V by 6 bases; bases with no gene match: 7. CDR1 is DFQATT, CDR2 SNEGSKA, per germline (reference sequence). CDR3 length: 14 residues. CDR3 in amino acids: CSAGGQGFSYEQYF. The DNA of the CDR3 is TGCAGTGCCGGGGGACAGGGATTTTCCTACGAGCAGTACTTC.

The sample holds a few counts of this clonotype. J is TRBJ2-7 and V is TRBV6-1, with D tentatively TRBD1 (6 bases). The V and J ends lost 6 bases and 5 bases respectively, with 14 bases between them. The CDR3 is 13 residues long. Germline loops: CDR1 MNHNS, CDR2 SASEGT. CDR3 coding DNA: TGTGCCAGCAGGGACACAGGGTCCCACGAGCAGTACTTC. Protein sequence: CASRDTGSHEQYF.

By frequency in the sample, this clonotype is medium-sized. The chain's CDR3 is CASSQDGLGDTQYF. The CDR3 DNA reads TGCGCCAGCAGCCAAGATGGACTTGGAGATACGCAGTATTTT. The rearrangement joins TRBV4-1 to TRBJ2-3, with a tentative D call TRBD2 (5 bases). Trimming removed 0 bases from V and 5 bases from J, with 9 bases in between. Germline CDR1 MGHRA, CDR2 YSYEKL. The CDR3 covers 14 residues.

The sample holds many counts of this clonotype. The V gene is TRBV2, the J gene TRBJ1-2; weak D call: TRBD1 (6 bases). The CDR3 extends over 13 amino acids. CDR1 and CDR2 from the germline V gene are SNHLY and FYNNEI. V was shortened by 4 bases and J by 6 bases, with 12 bases between the two germline ends. In DNA, the CDR3 is TGTGCCAGCAGTGTCGACAGGAGACATGGCTACACCTTC. Residues: CASSVDRRHGYTF.

The CDR3 coding sequence is TGTGCCAGCAGCTCCAGAGTCGAGCAGTACTTC. Its translation is CASSSRVEQYF. The genes are TRBV5-6 and TRBJ2-7, with D unclear. Trimming pared 3 bases from V and 6 bases from J, leaving 7 bases between. Germline lookup yields CDR1 SGHDT and CDR2 YYEEEE. The CDR3 covers 11 residues.